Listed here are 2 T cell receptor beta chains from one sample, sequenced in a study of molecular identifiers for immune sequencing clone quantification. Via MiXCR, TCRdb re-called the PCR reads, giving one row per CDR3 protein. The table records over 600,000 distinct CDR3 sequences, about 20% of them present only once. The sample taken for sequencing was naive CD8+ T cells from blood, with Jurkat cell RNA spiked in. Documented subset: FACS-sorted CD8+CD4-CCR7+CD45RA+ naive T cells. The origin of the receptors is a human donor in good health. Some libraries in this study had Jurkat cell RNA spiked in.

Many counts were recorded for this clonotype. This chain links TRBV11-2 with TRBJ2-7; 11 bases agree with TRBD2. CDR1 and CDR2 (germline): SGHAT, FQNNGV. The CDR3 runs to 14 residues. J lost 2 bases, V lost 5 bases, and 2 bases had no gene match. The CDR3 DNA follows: TGTGCCAGCAGCCAACTAGCGGGGGCCTACGAGCAGTACTTC. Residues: CASSQLAGAYEQYF.

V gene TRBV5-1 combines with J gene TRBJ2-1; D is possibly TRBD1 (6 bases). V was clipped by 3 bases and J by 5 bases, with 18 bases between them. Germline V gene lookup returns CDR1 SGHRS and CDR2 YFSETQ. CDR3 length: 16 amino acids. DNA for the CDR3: TGCGCCAGCAGCTGGACAGCCCCTGGGCCCCACAATGAGCAGTTCTTC. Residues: CASSWTAPGPHNEQFF.